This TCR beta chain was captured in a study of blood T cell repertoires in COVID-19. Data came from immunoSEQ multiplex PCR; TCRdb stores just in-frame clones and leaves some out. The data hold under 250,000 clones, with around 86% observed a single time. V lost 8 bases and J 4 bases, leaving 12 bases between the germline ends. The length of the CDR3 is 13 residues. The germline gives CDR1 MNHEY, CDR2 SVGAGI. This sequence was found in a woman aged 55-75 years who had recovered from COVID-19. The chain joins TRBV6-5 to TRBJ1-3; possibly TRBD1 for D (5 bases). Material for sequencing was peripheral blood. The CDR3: CASLLQAGNTIYF. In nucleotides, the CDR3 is TGTGCCAGCCTACTACAGGCCGGAAACACCATATATTTT.